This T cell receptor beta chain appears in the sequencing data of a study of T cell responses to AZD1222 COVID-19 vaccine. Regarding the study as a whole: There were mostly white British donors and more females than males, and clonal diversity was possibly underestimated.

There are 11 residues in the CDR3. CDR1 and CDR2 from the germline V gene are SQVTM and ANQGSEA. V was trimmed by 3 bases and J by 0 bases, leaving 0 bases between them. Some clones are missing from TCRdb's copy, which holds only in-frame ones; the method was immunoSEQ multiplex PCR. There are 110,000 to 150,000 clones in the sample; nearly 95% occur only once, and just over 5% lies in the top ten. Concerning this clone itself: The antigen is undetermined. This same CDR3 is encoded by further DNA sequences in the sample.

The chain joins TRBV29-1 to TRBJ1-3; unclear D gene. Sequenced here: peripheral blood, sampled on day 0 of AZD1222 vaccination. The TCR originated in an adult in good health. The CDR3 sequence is CSVDSGNTIYF. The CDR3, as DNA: TGCAGCGTTGACTCTGGAAACACCATATATTTT.